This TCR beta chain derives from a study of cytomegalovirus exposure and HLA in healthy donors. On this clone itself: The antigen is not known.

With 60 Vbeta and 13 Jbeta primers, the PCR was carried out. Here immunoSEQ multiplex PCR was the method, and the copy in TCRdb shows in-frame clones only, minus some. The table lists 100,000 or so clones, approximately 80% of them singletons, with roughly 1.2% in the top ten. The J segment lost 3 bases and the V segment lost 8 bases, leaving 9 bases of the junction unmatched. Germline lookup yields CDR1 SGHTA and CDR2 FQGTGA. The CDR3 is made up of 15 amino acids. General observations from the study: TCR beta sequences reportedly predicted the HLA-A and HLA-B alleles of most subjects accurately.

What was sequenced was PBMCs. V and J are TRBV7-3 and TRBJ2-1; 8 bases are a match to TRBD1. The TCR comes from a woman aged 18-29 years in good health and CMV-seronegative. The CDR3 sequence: CASSAGRGLYNEQFF. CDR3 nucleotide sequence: TGTGCCAGCTCGGCGGGCAGGGGGCTCTACAATGAGCAGTTCTTC. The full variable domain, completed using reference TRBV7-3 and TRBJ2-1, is GAGVSQTPSNKVTEKGKYVELRCDPISGHTALYWYRQSLGQGPEFLIYFQGTGAADDSGLPNDRFFAVRPEGSVSTLKIQRTERGDSAVYLCASSAGRGLYNEQFFGPGTRLTVL.